A single sample gave rise to the 13 T cell receptor beta chains below, sequenced in a study of blood T cell repertoires in COVID-19. Here immunoSEQ multiplex PCR was the method, and the copy in TCRdb shows in-frame clones only, minus some. Of roughly 130,000 clones in the sample, roughly four fifths were seen once. Sequenced sample: peripheral blood. Receptor source: a woman aged 50 to 60 with acute or convalescent COVID-19.

The CDR3 coding sequence is TGTGCCAGCTCACCAATGGGGCAGGGGTACAATGTTGTCTATGGCTACACCTTC. This sequence encodes CASSPMGQGYNVVYGYTF. V usage is TRBV18 and J usage is TRBJ1-2; D is perhaps TRBD1 (6 bases). CDR3 length: 18 residues. Germline V gene sequence: CDR1 KGHSH, CDR2 LQKENI. V lost 2 bases and J 4 bases, leaving 23 bases between the germline ends.

This chain connects TRBV2 to TRBJ2-2; 10 bases line up with TRBD1. The CDR3 has 15 amino acids. V lost 4 bases, J lost 7 bases, and 6 bases stayed unmatched. CDR1 and CDR2 from the germline V gene are SNHLY and FYNNEI. The CDR3 DNA reads as TGTGCCAGCAGTGTCGGGACAGGGGTTGGCGGGGAGCTGTTTTTT. This translates into CASSVGTGVGGELFF.

The chain uses TRBV2 and TRBJ2-1; weak D call: TRBD1 (6 bases). CDR3 size: 13 residues. V lost 6 bases to trimming and J lost 3 bases, with 9 bases between them. Germline V gives CDR1 SNHLY, CDR2 FYNNEI. CDR3 in DNA: TGTGCCAGCAGGTACAGGGTCTACAATGAGCAGTTCTTC. Encoded protein: CASRYRVYNEQFF.

Note on this clone: Additional DNA sequences in this sample encode the identical CDR3. CDR3 protein: CASSIATGSGNTIYF. The CDR3 DNA sequence: TGTGCCAGTAGTATAGCGACAGGCTCTGGAAACACCATATATTTT. This chain uses TRBV19 with TRBJ1-3; possible D gene TRBD1, 6 bases. The germline CDR1 and CDR2 sequences are LNHDA and SQIVND (reference sequence). The CDR3 loop spans 15 amino acids. V was clipped by 1 base and J by 0 bases, with 7 bases between them.

This clone came up once. At one of its ends the junction is not consistent with the germline gene, which may arise from a read error. Other DNA variants within this sample encode the same CDR3. V is TRBV3-1 (or the pseudogene TRBV3-2) and J is TRBJ2-2; D remains ambiguous. Germline V lookup: CDR1 LGHDT, CDR2 YNNKEL (reference sequence). This CDR3 comprises 13 residues. CDR3 region: CASSPSRPGELFF. DNA for the CDR3: TGTGCCAGCAGCCCCTCGCGGCCCGGAGAGCTGTTTTTT.

Only a few counts were recorded for this clone. The V and J genes are TRBV20-1 and TRBJ2-1, with unresolved D. Germline V gives CDR1 DFQATT, CDR2 SNEGSKA (reference sequence). V lost 4 bases to trimming and J lost 4 bases, with 5 bases between them. The CDR3 loop spans 11 amino acids. The CDR3 bases are TGCAGTGCTACAGCGTACAATGAGCAGTTCTTC. Its translation is CSATAYNEQFF.

The chain is built from TRBV4-1 and TRBJ2-1; 11 bases fit TRBD2. After removal of 4 bases from V and 10 bases from J, the junction contained 12 bases not matched to a gene. Germline lookup yields CDR1 MGHRA and CDR2 YSYEKL. The length of the CDR3 is 16 residues. CDR3: CASSPGLAGGLTEQFF. The CDR3 DNA reads TGCGCCAGCAGCCCCGGTCTAGCGGGGGGTCTCACCGAGCAGTTCTTC.

This clone was picked up one time. This chain connects TRBV5-4 to TRBJ2-1, with a tentative D call TRBD1 (6 bases). Deletions cut 1 base from V and 8 bases from J, with 13 bases between. Germline V gives CDR1 SGHNT, CDR2 YYREEE (reference sequence). This CDR3 is built from 14 residues. The CDR3 DNA follows: TGTGCCAGCAGCTTGTTTGGGGGCCGCGATGAGCAGTTCTTC. This translates into CASSLFGGRDEQFF. The full variable domain, its missing parts supplied by reference TRBV5-4 and TRBJ2-1, is ETGVTQSPTHLIKTRGQQVTLRCSSQSGHNTVSWYQQALGQGPQFIFQYYREEENGRGNFPPRFSGLQFPNYSSELNVNALELDDSALYLCASSLFGGRDEQFFGPGTRLTVL.

The chain uses TRBV7-2 and TRBJ2-1; the match to TRBD2 covers 11 bases. The CDR3 consists of 16 residues. With V trimmed by 2 bases and J by 3 bases, 3 bases remained unmatched. Germline lookup yields CDR1 SGHTA and CDR2 FQGNSA. The CDR3 sequence is CASSLYSGGDYNEQFF. CDR3 nucleotide sequence: TGTGCCAGCAGCTTATATAGCGGGGGGGACTACAATGAGCAGTTCTTC.

To note about this clone: This specimen includes other DNA sequences encoding the same CDR3. DNA for the CDR3: TGTGCCAGCAGCTTGGCTCAGGGGAACACCGGGGAGCTGTTTTTT. This translates into CASSLAQGNTGELFF. The rearrangement joins TRBV7-3 to TRBJ2-2; tentatively, D is TRBD1 (5 bases). V lost 3 bases and J lost 1, with 9 bases in between. This CDR3 comprises 15 residues. Germline V CDR1 and CDR2: SGHTA, FQGTGA.

V usage is TRBV7-2 and J usage is TRBJ2-7; D is undetermined. This CDR3 is built from 15 residues. Trimming shortened V by 0 bases and J by 4 bases, and 13 bases separated the two germline ends. Germline values: CDR1 SGHTA, CDR2 FQGNSA. This CDR3 is CASSLALSTKYEQYF. The CDR3 nucleotides are TGTGCCAGCAGCTTAGCATTATCCACTAAATACGAGCAGTACTTC.

The CDR3 sequence is CSVLQGWTEAFF. The CDR3 DNA sequence: TGCAGCGTTTTGCAGGGGTGGACTGAAGCTTTCTTT. The chain carries TRBV29-1 and TRBJ1-1; D perhaps matches TRBD1 (6 bases). The CDR3 has 12 amino acids. V dropped 5 bases and J dropped 5 bases, with 12 bases sitting between them. The V gene's germline CDR1 is SQVTM and CDR2 ANQGSEA.

The chain couples TRBV9 to TRBJ2-2, with D unclear. Germline assignment: CDR1 SGDLS and CDR2 YYNGEE. The CDR3 runs to 15 residues. The V end lost 0 bases, the J end lost 1 base, and 7 bases lay between the germline ends. The CDR3 DNA follows: TGTGCCAGCAGCGTAGCTACGCGGAACACCGGGGAGCTGTTTTTT. Translated: CASSVATRNTGELFF.